This T cell receptor beta chain was recovered during a study of cytomegalovirus exposure and HLA in healthy donors. Study outcomes and limitations: In the roughly 120 validation repertoires, a later analysis found that first-cohort TCR clusters tended to co-occur.

Method: immunoSEQ multiplex PCR; TCRdb's copy keeps in-frame clones and lacks some. The sample includes 300,000 to 450,000 clones, around 86% of them seen just once. Separate from the approximately 670-subject first cohort, the approximately 120-subject validation cohort was the one that the donors belonged to. A note on this clone: Its antigen is not identified.

The CDR3 has 17 residues. Germline V gene lookup returns CDR1 SGHVS and CDR2 FNYEAQ. The ends lost 3 bases at V and 5 bases at J; junction bases unmatched: 10. The sample comprised PBMCs. The V and J genes are TRBV7-6 and TRBJ2-2, with 9 nucleotides matching TRBD1. This receptor was taken from a woman aged 18 to 35 in good health and CMV-seronegative. The CDR3 DNA sequence: TGTGCCAGCAGCTTTTACCCCGGGACAGGGAGAACCGGGGAGCTGTTTTTT. Its protein is CASSFYPGTGRTGELFF. Based on the CDR3 plus reference TRBV7-6 and TRBJ2-2, the full variable domain is GAGVSQSPRYKVTKRGQDVALRCDPISGHVSLYWYRQALGQGPEFLTYFNYEAQQDKSGLPNDRFSAERPEGSISTLTIQRTEQRDSAMYRCASSFYPGTGRTGELFFGEGSRLTVL.